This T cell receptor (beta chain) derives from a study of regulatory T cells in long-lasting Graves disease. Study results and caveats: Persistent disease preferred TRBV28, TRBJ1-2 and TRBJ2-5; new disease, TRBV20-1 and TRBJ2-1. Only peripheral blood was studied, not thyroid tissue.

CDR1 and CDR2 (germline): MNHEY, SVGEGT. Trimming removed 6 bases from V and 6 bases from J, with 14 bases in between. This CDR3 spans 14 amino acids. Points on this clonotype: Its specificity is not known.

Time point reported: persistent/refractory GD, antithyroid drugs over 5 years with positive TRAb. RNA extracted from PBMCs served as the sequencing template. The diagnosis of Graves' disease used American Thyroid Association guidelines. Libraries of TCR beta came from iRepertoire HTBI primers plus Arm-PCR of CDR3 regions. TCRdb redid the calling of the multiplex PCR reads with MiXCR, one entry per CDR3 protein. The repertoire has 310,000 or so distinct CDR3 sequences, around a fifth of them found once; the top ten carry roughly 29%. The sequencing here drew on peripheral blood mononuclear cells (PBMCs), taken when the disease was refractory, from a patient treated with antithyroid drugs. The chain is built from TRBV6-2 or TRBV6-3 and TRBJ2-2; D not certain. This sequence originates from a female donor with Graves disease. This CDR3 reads CASSPVGWAGELFF. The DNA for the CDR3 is TGTGCCAGCAGCCCCGTGGGGTGGGCCGGGGAGCTGTTTTTT.